Shown below are 21 T cell receptor beta chains from a single sample sequenced in a study of blood T cell repertoires in COVID-19. Clones were read by immunoSEQ multiplex PCR, and TCRdb kept only the in-frame ones, dropping some. This table has 200,000 to 300,000 clones, approximately 84% appearing once. Source material: peripheral blood. These receptors all come from a human donor in a cohort sampled during active COVID-19.

The chain links TRBV7-8 to TRBJ2-7, with 10 bases identical to TRBD2. The length of the CDR3 is 16 residues. Trimming at V came to 8 bases and at J to 2 bases, leaving 12 bases not matched to a gene. Germline V lookup: CDR1 SGHVS, CDR2 FQNEAQ. CDR3 residues: CASVSSGGVAAYEQYF. The CDR3 bases are TGTGCCAGCGTATCTAGCGGGGGAGTAGCCGCCTACGAGCAGTACTTC.

This sequence joins TRBV24-1 and TRBJ1-1; 7 bases agree with TRBD1. CDR1 is KGHDR, CDR2 SFDVKD, per germline. CDR3 length: 17 residues. V shed 8 bases and J 1 base; nucleotides not matched to a gene: 15. CDR3: CATNPANRGLQNTEAFF. Here the CDR3 DNA reads TGTGCCACCAACCCGGCCAACAGGGGCCTTCAGAACACTGAAGCTTTCTTT.

J is TRBJ2-1 and V is TRBV7-9; 8 positions agree with TRBD2. Germline V gene data show CDR1 as SEHNR and CDR2 as FQNEAQ (reference sequence). This CDR3 comprises 18 residues. V was pared by 4 bases and J by 3 bases, with 14 bases of the junction left unmatched. This CDR3 is CASSSRSPTSGLYNEQFF. The CDR3 nucleotides are TGTGCCAGCAGCTCGCGCTCGCCCACTAGCGGTCTCTACAATGAGCAGTTCTTC. The entire variable domain, with the rest obtained from reference TRBV7-9 and TRBJ2-1, is as follows: DTGVSQNPRHKITKRGQNVTFRCDPISEHNRLYWYRQTLGQGPEFLTYFQNEAQLEKSRLLSDRFSAERPKGSFSTLEIQRTEQGDSAMYLCASSSRSPTSGLYNEQFFGPGTRLTVL.

This rearrangement joins TRBV7-9 to TRBJ1-2; TRBD1 matches 7 bases. Germline V gene data show CDR1 as SEHNR and CDR2 as FQNEAQ (reference sequence). V was pared by 10 bases and J by 4 bases, with 12 bases of the junction left unmatched. This CDR3 spans 14 amino acids. CDR3 sequence: CATEYDPGGYGYTF. CDR3 coding DNA: TGTGCCACCGAATACGACCCAGGGGGCTATGGCTACACCTTC. The full variable domain, rest sourced from reference TRBV7-9 and TRBJ1-2, is DTGVSQNPRHKITKRGQNVTFRCDPISEHNRLYWYRQTLGQGPEFLTYFQNEAQLEKSRLLSDRFSAERPKGSFSTLEIQRTEQGDSAMYLCATEYDPGGYGYTFGSGTRLTVV.

This chain connects TRBV12-3 or TRBV12-4 to TRBJ1-1; D is unresolved. Between the trimmed V and J ends, which lost 6 bases and 2 bases, there was a span of 4 bases. This CDR3 is built from 11 residues. The CDR3 DNA reads TGTGCCAGCAGCCCTAACACTGAAGCTTTCTTT. Amino acid sequence: CASSPNTEAFF.

This clone was counted a single time. The rearrangement uses TRBV7-8 and TRBJ1-3; D remains ambiguous. The ends were cut back, 2 bases at V and 0 bases at J, with 11 bases in the middle. CDR1 SGHVS and CDR2 FQNEAQ come from the germline V gene. The CDR3 has 16 amino acids. The CDR3 DNA is TGTGCCAGCAGCTTATTTCCGACACTCTCTGGAAACACCATATATTTT. This gives the protein CASSLFPTLSGNTIYF.

The chain uses TRBV10-1 and TRBJ2-1; D gene ambiguous. The germline V and J ends were trimmed by 2 bases and 7 bases, with 9 bases remaining between them. The V gene's germline CDR1 is WNHNN and CDR2 SYGVQD (reference sequence). This CDR3 is 13 amino acids long. CDR3 sequence (DNA): TGCGCCAGCAGTGAGACTCGCCTAAATGAGCAGTTCTTC. Translation gives CASSETRLNEQFF.

The rearrangement joins TRBV5-4 to TRBJ2-1, with 13 positions matching TRBD2. Germline assignment: CDR1 SGHNT and CDR2 YYREEE (reference sequence). V shed 3 bases and J 7 bases; nucleotides not matched to a gene: 7. This CDR3 comprises 16 residues. The CDR3 sequence: CASSSTLAGGRNEQFF. The CDR3 DNA reads as TGTGCCAGCAGCTCCACACTAGCGGGAGGGCGTAATGAGCAGTTCTTC.

The chain combines TRBV5-4 with TRBJ2-1, with TRBD2 matching over 8 bases. V lost 4 bases and J lost 0; bases outside the gene matches: 6. This CDR3 region has 16 residues. Germline lookup yields CDR1 SGHNT and CDR2 YYREEE (reference sequence). The DNA of the CDR3 is TGTGCCAGCAGCCCAACTAGCGGCCGCTCCTACAATGAGCAGTTCTTC. Protein product: CASSPTSGRSYNEQFF.

Only a few counts were recorded for this clone. The rearrangement joins TRBV24-1 to TRBJ1-2; D is ambiguous. V was clipped by 3 bases and J by 6 bases, with 13 bases between them. Germline lookup yields CDR1 KGHDR and CDR2 SFDVKD. The CDR3 consists of 14 residues. The CDR3 nucleotides read TGTGCCACCAGTGATCCCCCGCGGGAGAATGGCTACACCTTC. The encoded protein is CATSDPPRENGYTF.

The V and J genes are TRBV9 and TRBJ1-2; D unclear. V was cut by 0 bases and J by 5 bases, with 14 bases left in between. This CDR3 is 15 amino acids long. Germline CDR1 SGDLS, CDR2 YYNGEE. The CDR3 sequence: CASSVGEPRIYGYTF. The DNA of the CDR3 is TGTGCCAGCAGCGTAGGTGAACCGAGAATTTATGGCTACACCTTC. Drawing the rest from reference TRBV9 and TRBJ1-2, the complete variable domain is DSGVTQTPKHLITATGQRVTLRCSPRSGDLSVYWYQQSLDQGLQFLIQYYNGEERAKGNILERFSAQQFPDLHSELNLSSLELGDSALYFCASSVGEPRIYGYTFGSGTRLTVV.

The chain uses TRBV27 and TRBJ1-1; TRBD1 matches at 7 bases. The CDR3 length is 15 residues. J gave up 3 bases and V 6 bases, and 10 bases lay outside the gene matches. In germline, CDR1 is MNHEY, CDR2 SMNVEV (reference sequence). The CDR3 region has the DNA TGTGCCAGCAGGCTAACAGGGGCCAGGGACACTGAAGCTTTCTTT. Translated: CASRLTGARDTEAFF.

The rearrangement uses TRBV6-4 and TRBJ1-6; unclear D gene. Germline CDR1 reads MRHNA; CDR2 reads SNTAGT. Trimming stripped 3 bases from V and 11 bases from J, with 14 bases between. The CDR3 is made up of 14 amino acids. CDR3 coding DNA: TGTGCCAGCAGTGAACGGGTCGAAGGTCCACCCCTCCACTTT. Amino acid sequence: CASSERVEGPPLHF.

The chain has TRBV6-2 or TRBV6-3 and TRBJ1-5; D perhaps matches TRBD1 (6 bases). Per germline, CDR1 MNHEY and CDR2 SVGEGT. This CDR3 region has 16 residues. V lost 2 bases and J lost 0, with 11 bases in between. The CDR3, as DNA: TGTGCCAGCAGTTACCGGGGGGCATTTAGCAATCAGCCCCAGCATTTT. Translating it yields CASSYRGAFSNQPQHF.

This clone has a single count. The V call is TRBV24-1, the J call TRBJ2-1, with 7 bases fitting TRBD1. The trim removed 4 bases at V and 3 bases at J, leaving 5 bases unmatched. This CDR3 contains 15 residues. CDR1 KGHDR and CDR2 SFDVKD come from the germline V gene. CDR3 region: CATSDHGTVYNEQFF. The DNA for the CDR3 is TGTGCCACCAGTGACCATGGGACAGTCTACAATGAGCAGTTCTTC.

The table lists this clone with a few counts. Here the CDR3 DNA reads TGCGCCAGCAGCCAGGGACAGCTTAATGAAAAACTGTTTTTT. It encodes CASSQGQLNEKLFF. V usage is TRBV5-1 and J usage is TRBJ1-4; 7 bases map to TRBD1. Germline CDR1 SGHRS, CDR2 YFSETQ. Trimming removed 4 bases from V and 4 bases from J; junction bases left unmatched: 4. The CDR3 consists of 14 residues.

The chain combines TRBV9 with TRBJ1-5; possibly TRBD1 for D (5 bases). The CDR3 spans 15 residues. Germline V CDR1 and CDR2: SGDLS, YYNGEE. V lost 4 bases and J lost 3, with 14 bases in between. The CDR3 is CASSRDGGVNQPQHF. Here the CDR3 DNA reads TGTGCCAGCAGCCGGGACGGGGGGGTCAATCAGCCCCAGCATTTT.

The chain couples TRBV6-1 to TRBJ1-6; D perhaps matches TRBD1 (5 bases). The CDR3 has 16 amino acids. The V gene lost 2 bases and the J gene lost 6 bases, with 14 bases spanning the gap. Germline CDR1 and CDR2: MNHNS and SASEGT. The CDR3 protein is CASSESITGSNSPLHF. CDR3 sequence (DNA): TGTGCCAGCAGTGAATCCATTACAGGCTCTAATTCACCCCTCCACTTT.

This rearrangement joins TRBV4-2 to TRBJ2-1; TRBD2 agrees at 10 bases. The CDR3 covers 16 residues. Trimming cost V 4 bases and J 7 bases; bases outside gene matches: 10. CDR1 LGHNA and CDR2 YNFKEQ come from the germline V gene. In nucleotides, the CDR3 is TGTGCCAGCAGCCGCCAAGCGGGGGGGCCTGGGAATGAGCAGTTCTTC. Its translation is CASSRQAGGPGNEQFF.

The chain carries TRBV5-1 and TRBJ2-7; 10 nucleotides align to TRBD2. Losses at the gene ends were 4 bases for V and 3 bases for J; bases not matched to a gene: 7. Germline V lookup: CDR1 SGHRS, CDR2 YFSETQ. The CDR3 has 15 amino acids. This CDR3 is CASSQSSGGFYEQYF. The DNA of the CDR3 is TGCGCCAGCAGCCAATCTAGCGGGGGTTTCTACGAGCAGTACTTC. Filled out from reference TRBV5-1 and TRBJ2-7, the complete variable domain reads KAGVTQTPRYLIKTRGQQVTLSCSPISGHRSVSWYQQTPGQGLQFLFEYFSETQRNKGNFPGRFSGRQFSNSRSEMNVSTLELGDSALYLCASSQSSGGFYEQYFGPGTRLTVT.

This clone was picked up one time. CDR3 nucleotides: TGTGCCAGCAGTTTAGTCGGGGGAGATGGCTACACCTTC. The encoded protein is CASSLVGGDGYTF. The chain has TRBV12-3 or TRBV12-4 and TRBJ1-2; D is perhaps TRBD1 (5 bases). The CDR3 is 13 amino acids. The germline V and J ends were trimmed by 1 base and 6 bases, with 9 bases remaining between them.